The 8 T cell receptor beta chains reported below all come from one sample, sequenced in a study of PD-1 blockade in classical Hodgkin lymphoma. Every patient was affected by relapse after autologous stem cell transplantation, while exposure to brentuximab vedotin was not uniform. With magnetic negative selection, CD4+ T cells were purified from PBMCs that had been thawed. Profiling relied on immunoSEQ multiplex PCR, and the TCRdb table lists in-frame clones only, not all of them. Of tens of thousands of clones in the sample, 80% to 85% are singletons; the top ten hold approximately 1.8%. This specimen consisted of CD4+ T cells from blood, obtained at baseline. The receptors here all came from a human donor with classical Hodgkin lymphoma.

The CDR3 sequence: CASSERLQPAPAYGYTF. The CDR3 DNA is TGTGCCAGCAGTGAACGTCTGCAGCCGGCTCCAGCCTATGGCTACACCTTC. V gene TRBV6-1 combines with J gene TRBJ1-2; D gene ambiguous. Germline lookup yields CDR1 MNHNS and CDR2 SASEGT. CDR3 length: 17 residues. Trimming left V 2 bases short and J 4 bases short, with 20 bases between.

The rearrangement links TRBV5-1 to TRBJ1-2; D gene ambiguous. The CDR3 covers 12 residues. Trimming left V 5 bases short and J 7 bases short, with 12 bases between. Per the germline V gene, CDR1 is SGHRS and CDR2 is YFSETQ. The CDR3 loop reads CASRSEGLGYTF. In nucleotides, the CDR3 is TGCGCCAGCAGATCCGAAGGGCTTGGCTACACCTTC. Full variable domain (remainder filled in from reference TRBV5-1 and TRBJ1-2): KAGVTQTPRYLIKTRGQQVTLSCSPISGHRSVSWYQQTPGQGLQFLFEYFSETQRNKGNFPGRFSGRQFSNSRSEMNVSTLELGDSALYLCASRSEGLGYTFGSGTRLTVV.

This sequence joins TRBV28 and TRBJ2-3; no clear D gene. V was pared by 7 bases and J by 6 bases, with 5 bases between. This CDR3 spans 10 amino acids. Germline V gene data show CDR1 as MDHEN and CDR2 as SYDVKM. In DNA form, the CDR3 reads TGTGCCAGCAAAACGGATACGCAGTATTTT. Encoded protein: CASKTDTQYF.

V and J are TRBV5-1 and TRBJ1-1; D is possibly TRBD1 (6 bases). V lost 0 bases and J 5 bases, leaving 11 bases between the germline ends. The CDR3 runs 14 residues. Per the germline V gene, CDR1 is SGHRS and CDR2 is YFSETQ. The CDR3 region has the DNA TGCGCCAGCAGCTTGGACAGGGTAGGGACTGAAGCTTTCTTT. This translates into CASSLDRVGTEAFF.

The gene calls are TRBV2 and TRBJ2-2; D perhaps matches TRBD2 (5 bases). CDR3 length: 13 amino acids. CDR1 is SNHLY, CDR2 FYNNEI, per germline. The ends were cut back, 8 bases at V and 3 bases at J, with 10 bases in the middle. CDR3 region: CASREADTGELFF. CDR3 DNA sequence: TGTGCCAGCCGGGAAGCCGACACCGGGGAGCTGTTTTTT. Complete variable domain (other parts from reference TRBV2 and TRBJ2-2): EPEVTQTPSHQVTQMGQEVILRCVPISNHLYFYWYRQILGQKVEFLVSFYNNEISEKSEIFDDQFSVERPDGSNFTLKIRSTKLEDSAMYFCASREADTGELFFGEGSRLTVL.

This clone was recorded a few times. This rearrangement joins TRBV7-9 to TRBJ2-1, with D possibly matching TRBD2 (6 bases). V lost 3 bases and J lost 14, with 14 bases in between. CDR3 length: 12 residues. Germline V CDR1 and CDR2: SEHNR, FQNEAQ (reference sequence). CDR3 amino acids: CASSLTNGGEFF. DNA of the CDR3: TGTGCCAGCAGCTTGACGAACGGGGGAGAGTTCTTC.

This chain uses TRBV18 with TRBJ2-5; 7 bases line up with TRBD2. The V and J ends lost 4 bases and 0 bases, in that order; junction bases with no gene match: 11. CDR1 and CDR2 from the germline V gene are KGHSH and LQKENI. There are 17 residues in the CDR3. The CDR3, as DNA: TGTGCCAGCTCACTCCGACCCGTAGCGGGCAACCAAGAGACCCAGTACTTC. Translated, it gives CASSLRPVAGNQETQYF.

This chain links TRBV27 with TRBJ2-5; 9 bases line up with TRBD2. Germline trimming cut 5 bases from V and 5 bases from J; bases unmatched to any gene: 9. The CDR3 runs to 15 residues. Germline CDR1 reads MNHEY; CDR2 reads SMNVEV (reference sequence). In nucleotides, the CDR3 is TGTGCCAGCAGTCGTGGCGGGGGGGCCCGTGAGACCCAGTACTTC. Its protein product is CASSRGGGARETQYF.